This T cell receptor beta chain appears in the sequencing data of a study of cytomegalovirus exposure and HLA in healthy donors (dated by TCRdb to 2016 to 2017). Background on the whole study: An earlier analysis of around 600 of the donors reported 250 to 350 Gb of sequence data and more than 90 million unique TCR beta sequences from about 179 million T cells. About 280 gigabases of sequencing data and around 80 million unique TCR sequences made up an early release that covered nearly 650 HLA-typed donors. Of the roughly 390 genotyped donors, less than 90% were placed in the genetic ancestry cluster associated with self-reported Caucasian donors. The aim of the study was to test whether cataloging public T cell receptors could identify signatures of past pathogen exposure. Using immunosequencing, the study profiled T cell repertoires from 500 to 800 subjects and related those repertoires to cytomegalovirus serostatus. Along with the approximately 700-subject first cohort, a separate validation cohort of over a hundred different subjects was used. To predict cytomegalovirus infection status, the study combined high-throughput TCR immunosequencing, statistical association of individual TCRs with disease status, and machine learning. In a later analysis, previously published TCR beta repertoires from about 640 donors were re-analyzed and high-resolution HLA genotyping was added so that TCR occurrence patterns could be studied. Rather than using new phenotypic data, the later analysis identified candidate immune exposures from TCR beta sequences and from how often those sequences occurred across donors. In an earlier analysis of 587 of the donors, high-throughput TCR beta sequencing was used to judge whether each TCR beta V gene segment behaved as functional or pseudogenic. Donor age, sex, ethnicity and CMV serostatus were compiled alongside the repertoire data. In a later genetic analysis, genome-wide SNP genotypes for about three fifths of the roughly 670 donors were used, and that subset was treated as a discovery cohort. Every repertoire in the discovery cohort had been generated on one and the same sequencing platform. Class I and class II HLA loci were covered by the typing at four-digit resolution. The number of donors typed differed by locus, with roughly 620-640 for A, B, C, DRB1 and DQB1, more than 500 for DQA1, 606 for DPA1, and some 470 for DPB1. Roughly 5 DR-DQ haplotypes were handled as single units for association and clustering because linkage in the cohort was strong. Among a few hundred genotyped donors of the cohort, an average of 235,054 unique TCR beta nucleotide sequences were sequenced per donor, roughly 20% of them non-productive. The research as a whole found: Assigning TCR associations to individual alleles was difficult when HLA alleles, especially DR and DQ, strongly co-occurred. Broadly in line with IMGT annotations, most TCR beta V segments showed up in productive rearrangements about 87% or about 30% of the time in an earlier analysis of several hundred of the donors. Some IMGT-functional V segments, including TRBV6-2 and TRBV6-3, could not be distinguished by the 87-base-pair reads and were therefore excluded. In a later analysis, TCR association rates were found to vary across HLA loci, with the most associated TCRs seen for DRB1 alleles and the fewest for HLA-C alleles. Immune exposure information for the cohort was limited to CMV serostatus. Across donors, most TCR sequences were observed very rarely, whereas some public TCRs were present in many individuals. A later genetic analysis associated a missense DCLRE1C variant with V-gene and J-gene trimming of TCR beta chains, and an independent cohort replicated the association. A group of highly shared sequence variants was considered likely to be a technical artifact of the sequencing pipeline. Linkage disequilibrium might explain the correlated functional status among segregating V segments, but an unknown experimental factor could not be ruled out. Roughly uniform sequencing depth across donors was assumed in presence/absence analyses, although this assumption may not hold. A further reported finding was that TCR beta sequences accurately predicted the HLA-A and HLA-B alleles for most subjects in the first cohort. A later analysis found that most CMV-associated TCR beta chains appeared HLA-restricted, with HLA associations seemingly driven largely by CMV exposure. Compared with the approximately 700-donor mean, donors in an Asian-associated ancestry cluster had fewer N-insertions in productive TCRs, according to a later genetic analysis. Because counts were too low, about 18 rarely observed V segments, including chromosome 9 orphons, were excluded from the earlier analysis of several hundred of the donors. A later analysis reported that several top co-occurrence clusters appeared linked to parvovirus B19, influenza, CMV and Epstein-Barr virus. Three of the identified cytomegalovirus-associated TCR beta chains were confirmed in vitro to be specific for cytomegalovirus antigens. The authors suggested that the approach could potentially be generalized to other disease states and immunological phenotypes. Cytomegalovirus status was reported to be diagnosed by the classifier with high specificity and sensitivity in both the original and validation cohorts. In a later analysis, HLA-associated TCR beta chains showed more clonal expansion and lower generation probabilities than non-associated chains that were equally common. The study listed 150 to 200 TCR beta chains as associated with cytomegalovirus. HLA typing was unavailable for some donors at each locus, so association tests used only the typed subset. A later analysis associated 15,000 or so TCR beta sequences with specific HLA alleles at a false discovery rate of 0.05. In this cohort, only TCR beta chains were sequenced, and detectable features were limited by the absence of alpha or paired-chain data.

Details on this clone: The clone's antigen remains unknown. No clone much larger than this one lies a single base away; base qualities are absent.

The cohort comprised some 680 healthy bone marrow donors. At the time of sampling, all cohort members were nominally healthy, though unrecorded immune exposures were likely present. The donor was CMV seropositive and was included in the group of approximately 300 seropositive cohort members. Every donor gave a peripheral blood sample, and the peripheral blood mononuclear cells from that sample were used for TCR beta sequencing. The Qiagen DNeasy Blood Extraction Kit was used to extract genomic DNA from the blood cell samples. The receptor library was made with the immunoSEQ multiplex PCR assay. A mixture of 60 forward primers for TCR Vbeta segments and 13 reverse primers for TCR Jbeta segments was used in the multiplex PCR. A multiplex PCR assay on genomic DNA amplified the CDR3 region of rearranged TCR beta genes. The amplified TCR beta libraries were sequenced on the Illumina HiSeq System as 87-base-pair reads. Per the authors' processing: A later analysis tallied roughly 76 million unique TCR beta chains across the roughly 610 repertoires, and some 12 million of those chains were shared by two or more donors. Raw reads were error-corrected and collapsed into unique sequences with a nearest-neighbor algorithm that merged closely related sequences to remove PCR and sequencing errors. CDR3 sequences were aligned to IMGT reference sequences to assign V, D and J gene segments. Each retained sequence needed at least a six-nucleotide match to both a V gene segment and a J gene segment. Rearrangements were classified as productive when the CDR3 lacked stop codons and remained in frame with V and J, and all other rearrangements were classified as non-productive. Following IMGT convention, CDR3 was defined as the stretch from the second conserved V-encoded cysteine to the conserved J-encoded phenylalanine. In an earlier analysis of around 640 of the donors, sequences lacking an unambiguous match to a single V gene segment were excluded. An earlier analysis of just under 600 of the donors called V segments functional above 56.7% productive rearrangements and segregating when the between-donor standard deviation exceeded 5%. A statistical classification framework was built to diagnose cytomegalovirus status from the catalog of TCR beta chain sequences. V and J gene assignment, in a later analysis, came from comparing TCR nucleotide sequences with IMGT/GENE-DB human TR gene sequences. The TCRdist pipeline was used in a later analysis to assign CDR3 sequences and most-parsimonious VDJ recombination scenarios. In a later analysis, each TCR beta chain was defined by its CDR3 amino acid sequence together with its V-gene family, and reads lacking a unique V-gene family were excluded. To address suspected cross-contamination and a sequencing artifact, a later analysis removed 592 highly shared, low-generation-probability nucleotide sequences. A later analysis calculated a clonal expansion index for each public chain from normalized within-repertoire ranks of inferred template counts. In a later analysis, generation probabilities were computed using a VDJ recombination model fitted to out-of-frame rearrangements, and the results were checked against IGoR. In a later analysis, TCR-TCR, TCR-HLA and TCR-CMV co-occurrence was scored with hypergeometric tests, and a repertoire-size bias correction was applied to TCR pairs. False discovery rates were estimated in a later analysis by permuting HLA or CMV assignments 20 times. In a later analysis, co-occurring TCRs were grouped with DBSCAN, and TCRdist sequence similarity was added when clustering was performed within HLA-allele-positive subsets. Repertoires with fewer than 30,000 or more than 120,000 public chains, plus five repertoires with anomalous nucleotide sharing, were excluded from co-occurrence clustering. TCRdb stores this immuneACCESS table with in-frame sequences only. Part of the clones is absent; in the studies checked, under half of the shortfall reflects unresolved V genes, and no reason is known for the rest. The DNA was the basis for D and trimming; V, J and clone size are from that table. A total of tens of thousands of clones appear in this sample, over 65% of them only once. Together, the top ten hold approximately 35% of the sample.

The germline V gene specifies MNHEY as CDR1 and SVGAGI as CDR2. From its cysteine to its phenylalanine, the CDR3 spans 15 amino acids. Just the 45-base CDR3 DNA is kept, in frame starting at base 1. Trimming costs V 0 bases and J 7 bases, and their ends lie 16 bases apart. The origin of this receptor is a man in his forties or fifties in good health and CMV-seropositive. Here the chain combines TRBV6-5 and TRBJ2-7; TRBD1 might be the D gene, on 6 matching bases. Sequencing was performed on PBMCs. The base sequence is TGTGCCAGCAGTTACTCGATAAAGGGGGAAGGAGAGCAGTACTTC. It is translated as CASSYSIKGEGEQYF.